The 7 T cell receptor beta chains below were found in one sample sequenced in a study of T cell changes during pregnancy in multiple sclerosis. Clones were read by immunoSEQ multiplex PCR, and TCRdb kept only the in-frame ones, dropping some. Here the sample spans tens of thousands of clones, more than 85% being singletons. The starting material was CD8+ T cells from peripheral blood mononuclear cells, obtained in the second trimester of pregnancy. The receptors originated from a female donor with multiple sclerosis, enrolled in a pregnancy study.

The table lists this clone with a count of one. The chain employs TRBV7-9 and TRBJ2-3, with 8 bases lining up with TRBD1. The CDR3 extends over 16 amino acids. J lost 2 bases, V lost 5 bases, and 9 bases had no gene match. The V gene's germline CDR1 is SEHNR and CDR2 FQNEAQ (reference sequence). DNA for the CDR3: TGTGCCAGCAGCGAGGGACAGGAGAGTCCCACAGATACGCAGTATTTT. It yields the protein CASSEGQESPTDTQYF.

The chain uses TRBV11-2 and TRBJ2-7; 16 nucleotides match TRBD2. Germline V gene data show CDR1 as SGHAT and CDR2 as FQNNGV. The ends lost 5 bases at V and 6 bases at J; junction bases unmatched: 7. The CDR3 consists of 16 residues. This chain's CDR3 is CASSDGGLAGGLEQYF. The CDR3 nucleotides are TGTGCCAGCAGCGACGGGGGACTAGCGGGGGGGCTCGAGCAGTACTTC.

The chain is built from TRBV9 and TRBJ1-6; D is unclear. From germline, CDR1 is SGDLS and CDR2 YYNGEE. The V end was cut by 0 bases, the J end by 10 bases, with 11 bases between. The CDR3 is 14 amino acids. CDR3 DNA: TGTGCCAGCAGCGTAGCAGGCCCTGGGTCACCCCTCCACTTT. This gives the protein CASSVAGPGSPLHF.

Written as DNA, the CDR3 is TGTGCCAGCAGCGCTACTCCCAAGACCTATAATTCACCCCTCCACTTT. Translated: CASSATPKTYNSPLHF. The chain is built from TRBV5-4 and TRBJ1-6; D gene unclear. V gave up 4 bases and J gave up 2 bases, with 13 bases separating them. Germline values: CDR1 SGHNT, CDR2 YYREEE (reference sequence). The CDR3 covers 16 residues.

The chain combines TRBV27 with TRBJ1-2; TRBD1 matches 9 bases. This CDR3 has 15 amino acids. Per germline, CDR1 MNHEY and CDR2 SMNVEV (reference sequence). Germline trimming cut 4 bases from V and 1 base from J; bases unmatched to any gene: 4. In DNA, the CDR3 is TGTGCCAGCAGTTCTCGACAGGGGGTTAACTATGGCTACACCTTC. It specifies CASSSRQGVNYGYTF.

This chain uses TRBV7-6 with TRBJ2-1, with 8 bases aligning to TRBD1. Germline CDR1 is SGHVS and CDR2 is FNYEAQ. This CDR3 region has 14 residues. J gave up 5 bases and V 1 base, and 1 base lay outside the gene matches. Here the CDR3 DNA reads TGTGCCAGCAGCTTAGGGACAGGGAACAATGAGCAGTTCTTC. Its translation: CASSLGTGNNEQFF.

The CDR3 DNA reads TGCGCCAGCAGCCAAGAACAGGGGCACTATGGCTACACCTTC. The encoded protein is CASSQEQGHYGYTF. This chain links TRBV4-3 with TRBJ1-2; 7 bases map to TRBD1. CDR1 LGHNA and CDR2 YSLEER come from the germline V gene. The V gene end was trimmed by 0 bases and the J gene end by 3 bases; junction bases not matched to a gene: 1. CDR3 length: 14 amino acids.